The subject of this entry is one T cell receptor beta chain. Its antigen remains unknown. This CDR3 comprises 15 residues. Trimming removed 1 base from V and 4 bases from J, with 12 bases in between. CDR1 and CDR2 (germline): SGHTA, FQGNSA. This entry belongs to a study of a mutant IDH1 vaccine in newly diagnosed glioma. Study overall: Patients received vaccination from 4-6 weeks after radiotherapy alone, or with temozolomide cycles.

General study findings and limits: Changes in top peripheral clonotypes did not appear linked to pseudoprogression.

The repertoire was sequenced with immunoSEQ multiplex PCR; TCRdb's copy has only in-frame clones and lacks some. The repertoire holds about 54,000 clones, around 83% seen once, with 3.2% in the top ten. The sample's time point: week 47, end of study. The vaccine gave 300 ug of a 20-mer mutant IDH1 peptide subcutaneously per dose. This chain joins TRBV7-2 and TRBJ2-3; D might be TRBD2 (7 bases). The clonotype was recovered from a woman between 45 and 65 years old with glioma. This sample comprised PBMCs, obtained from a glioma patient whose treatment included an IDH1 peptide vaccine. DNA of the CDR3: TGTGCCAGCAGCTTAGGGGGGGGGCTTGCAGATACGCAGTATTTT. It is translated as CASSLGGGLADTQYF.